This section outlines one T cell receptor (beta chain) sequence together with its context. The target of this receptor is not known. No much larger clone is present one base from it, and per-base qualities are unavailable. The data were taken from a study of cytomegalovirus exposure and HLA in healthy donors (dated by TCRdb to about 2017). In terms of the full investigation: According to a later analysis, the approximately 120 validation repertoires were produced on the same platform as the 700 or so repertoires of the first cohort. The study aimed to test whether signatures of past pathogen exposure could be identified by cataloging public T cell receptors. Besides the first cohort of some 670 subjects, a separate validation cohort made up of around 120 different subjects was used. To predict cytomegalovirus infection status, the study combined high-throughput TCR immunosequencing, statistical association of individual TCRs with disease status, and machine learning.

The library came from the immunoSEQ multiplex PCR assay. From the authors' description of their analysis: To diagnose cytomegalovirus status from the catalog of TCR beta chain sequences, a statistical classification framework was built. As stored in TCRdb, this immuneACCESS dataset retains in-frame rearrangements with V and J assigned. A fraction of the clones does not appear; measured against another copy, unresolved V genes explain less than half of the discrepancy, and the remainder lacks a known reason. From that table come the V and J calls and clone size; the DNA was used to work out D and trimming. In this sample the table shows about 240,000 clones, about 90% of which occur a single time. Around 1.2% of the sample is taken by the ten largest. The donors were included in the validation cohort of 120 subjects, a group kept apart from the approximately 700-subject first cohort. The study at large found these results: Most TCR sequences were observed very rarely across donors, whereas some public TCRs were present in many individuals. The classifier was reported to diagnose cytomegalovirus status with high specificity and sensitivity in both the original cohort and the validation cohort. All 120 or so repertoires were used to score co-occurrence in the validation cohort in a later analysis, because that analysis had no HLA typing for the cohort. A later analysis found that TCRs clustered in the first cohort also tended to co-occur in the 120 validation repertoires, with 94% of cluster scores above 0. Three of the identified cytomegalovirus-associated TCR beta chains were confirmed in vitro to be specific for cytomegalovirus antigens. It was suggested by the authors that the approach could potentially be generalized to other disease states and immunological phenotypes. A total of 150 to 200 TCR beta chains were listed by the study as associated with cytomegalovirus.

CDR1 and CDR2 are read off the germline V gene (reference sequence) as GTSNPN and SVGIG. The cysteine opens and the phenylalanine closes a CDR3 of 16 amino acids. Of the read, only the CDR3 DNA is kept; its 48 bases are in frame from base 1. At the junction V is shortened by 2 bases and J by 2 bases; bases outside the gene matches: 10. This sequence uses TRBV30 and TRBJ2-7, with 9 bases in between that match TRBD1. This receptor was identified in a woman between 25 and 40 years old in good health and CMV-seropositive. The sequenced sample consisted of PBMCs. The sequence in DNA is TGTGCCTGGAGTCTCGGCCTCCGGGACAGGGCCTACGAGCAGTACTTC. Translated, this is CAWSLGLRDRAYEQYF.